This TCR beta chain was documented in a study of blood T cell repertoires in COVID-19. On the study more broadly: Acute and convalescent COVID-19 specimens originated in the United States, Italy and Spain. The cDNA or gDNA used as material had been derived from T cells, B-cell-depleted T cells, or PBMCs.

Methods used by the authors: How many nucleated cells were present was estimated from reference gene primer amplification. Here immunoSEQ multiplex PCR was the method, and the copy in TCRdb shows in-frame clones only, minus some. Clone size and V and J calls were adopted from that table, with D and trimming inferred from the DNA. The sample consists of 250,000 to 350,000 clones, roughly 90% of them appearing once. The V and J ends lost 1 base and 1 base respectively, with 14 bases between them. There are 16 residues in the CDR3. CDR1 is MGHRA, CDR2 YSYEKL, per germline. This sequence originates from a woman in her fifties or sixties with active or convalescent COVID-19. The V call is TRBV4-1, the J call TRBJ2-7, with D maybe TRBD2 (6 bases). The sequenced sample consisted of peripheral blood. The CDR3 nucleotides read TGCGCCAGCAGCCAAGGGAGGGTAGTTCCTTCCTACGAGCAGTACTTC. It is translated as CASSQGRVVPSYEQYF.